The 22 T cell receptor beta chains listed next were all sequenced from one sample in a study of monozygotic twins with inflammatory bowel disease. With the 5' RACE reads reprocessed, TCRdb shows one record per CDR3 protein and no DNA. Its table records approximately 120,000 distinct CDR3 sequences. The sample comprised blood. The source of these receptors is a human donor with ulcerative colitis or Crohn's disease, or a healthy co-twin of an affected twin (not recorded which).

The V call is TRBV12-3 or TRBV12-4, the J call TRBJ2-5. The CDR3 covers 14 residues. The CDR3 loop reads CASSFFRTQETQYF.

The V call is TRBV20-1, the J call TRBJ1-5. CDR1 DFQATT and CDR2 SNEGSKA come from the germline V gene (reference sequence). CDR3 size: 12 residues. The CDR3 here is CSARVPDQPQHF.

The genes are TRBV7-8 and TRBJ2-1; TCRdb's assignment of TRBD1 cannot be checked, as there is no DNA. Germline loops: CDR1 SGHVS, CDR2 FQNEAQ. This CDR3 spans 15 amino acids. CDR3 loop: CASSPVRAVYNEQFF.

The rearrangement links TRBV28 to TRBJ1-3; TCRdb's assignment of TRBD1 cannot be checked, as there is no DNA. Germline V lookup: CDR1 MDHEN, CDR2 SYDVKM. The CDR3 totals 17 residues. Here the CDR3 reads CASSFKWTGGSGNTIYF.

The V and J genes are TRBV20-1 and TRBJ1-1; the D call of TRBD1 rests on TCRdb alone, since no DNA is present to check it. The V gene's germline CDR1 is DFQATT and CDR2 SNEGSKA (reference sequence). CDR3 length equals 13 residues. The CDR3 region is CSARPGPNTEAFF.

This chain joins TRBV5-4 and TRBJ2-3; TCRdb returns TRBD1, unconfirmable since there is no DNA. CDR1 is SGHNT, CDR2 YYREEE, per germline (reference sequence). The CDR3 has 15 amino acids. This CDR3 is CASSGDRTSTDTQYF. The full variable domain, in which reference TRBV5-4 and TRBJ2-3 provide the parts outside the CDR3, is ETGVTQSPTHLIKTRGQQVTLRCSSQSGHNTVSWYQQALGQGPQFIFQYYREEENGRGNFPPRFSGLQFPNYSSELNVNALELDDSALYLCASSGDRTSTDTQYFGPGTRLTVL.

The chain couples TRBV5-4 to TRBJ2-2; TCRdb designates TRBD1, a call that cannot be tested without DNA. This CDR3 region has 15 residues. Germline assignment: CDR1 SGHNT and CDR2 YYREEE (reference sequence). The CDR3 region is CASRRRDTNTGELFF.

The chain couples TRBV24-1 to TRBJ2-1; lacking DNA, the TRBD1 call made by TCRdb goes unchecked. Per the germline V gene, CDR1 is KGHDR and CDR2 is SFDVKD. The CDR3 has 15 residues. The CDR3 sequence is CATSDQGVSYNEQFF.

The chain couples TRBV5-1 to TRBJ2-1. Germline CDR1 SGHRS, CDR2 YFSETQ. The CDR3 runs 16 residues. This CDR3 is CASRSALVSSNNEQFF. Filled out from reference TRBV5-1 and TRBJ2-1, the complete variable domain reads KAGVTQTPRYLIKTRGQQVTLSCSPISGHRSVSWYQQTPGQGLQFLFEYFSETQRNKGNFPGRFSGRQFSNSRSEMNVSTLELGDSALYLCASRSALVSSNNEQFFGPGTRLTVL.

This chain connects TRBV4-2 to TRBJ1-3; TCRdb names TRBD1, which stays unverified in the absence of DNA. This CDR3 spans 17 amino acids. Germline-derived CDR1 and CDR2 are LGHNA and YNFKEQ. The chain's CDR3 is CASSLNPGRQAGNTIYF.

This chain joins TRBV5-1 and TRBJ2-3; TCRdb's D call of TRBD2 is untestable without DNA. The CDR3 length is 17 residues. In germline, CDR1 is SGHRS, CDR2 YFSETQ. The CDR3 protein is CASSSGLAGAPTDTQYF.

The V gene is TRBV28, the J gene TRBJ2-3; TCRdb's D call, TRBD2, is unchecked because there is no DNA. Germline V CDR1 and CDR2: MDHEN, SYDVKM. CDR3 length equals 12 residues. CDR3 region: CASSPPGGTLYF.

The rearrangement uses TRBV28 and TRBJ2-5. Germline V gene sequence: CDR1 MDHEN, CDR2 SYDVKM. This CDR3 is built from 14 residues. The CDR3: CASTRQMDWETQYF.

This chain links TRBV4-2 with TRBJ1-4; TCRdb indicates TRBD1, and absent DNA this call remains unverified. CDR3 length: 17 residues. CDR1 LGHNA and CDR2 YNFKEQ come from the germline V gene. CDR3 protein: CASSQDPPTGGSEKLFF.

This chain joins TRBV18 and TRBJ2-3; TCRdb's D gene call, TRBD1, goes unchecked for lack of DNA. The CDR3 is 12 residues long. Germline assignment: CDR1 KGHSH and CDR2 LQKENI. CDR3 protein: CASSPLGDRKYF.

The chain is built from TRBV12-3 or TRBV12-4 and TRBJ2-3; TCRdb names TRBD1, which stays unverified in the absence of DNA. The CDR3 is made up of 16 amino acids. The CDR3 here is CASIKDRPAGTDTQYF.

This chain connects TRBV4-1 to TRBJ2-1. Germline V gives CDR1 MGHRA, CDR2 YSYEKL. The CDR3 sequence is 15 residues long. CDR3 protein: CASSQGGDPYNEQFF.

V gene TRBV19 combines with J gene TRBJ2-4; TCRdb names TRBD2, which stays unverified in the absence of DNA. Germline lookup yields CDR1 LNHDA and CDR2 SQIVND (reference sequence). The CDR3 covers 12 residues. CDR3 amino acids: CASSMEAGIQYF.

The chain couples TRBV18 to TRBJ1-3. This CDR3 is built from 13 residues. The germline CDR1 and CDR2 sequences are KGHSH and LQKENI. Here the CDR3 reads CASSPREGHTIYF.

The chain carries TRBV7-9 and TRBJ1-3; the TCRdb call, TRBD1, lacks DNA for checking. Germline CDR1 and CDR2: SEHNR and FQNEAQ (reference sequence). The CDR3 runs 14 residues. This CDR3 reads CASSLRVTGNTIYF.

The genes are TRBV7-2 and TRBJ1-4. CDR3 size: 13 residues. Germline V CDR1 and CDR2: SGHTA, FQGNSA. Here the CDR3 reads CASSLKPGFELFF.

The V gene is TRBV27, the J gene TRBJ1-1; absent DNA, TCRdb's TRBD1 call cannot be checked. The germline V gene encodes CDR1 MNHEY and CDR2 SMNVEV (reference sequence). The CDR3 consists of 14 residues. CDR3 amino acids: CASSPGTAFTEAFF.